The clone carrying this TCR beta chain was seen a few times. Its antigen remains unknown. This specimen belongs to a study of T-cell reconstitution after alpha-beta-depleted transplantation in children. Unique molecular identifiers featured in how the TCRbeta library was prepared. From the PCR reads, TCRdb called clonotypes with MiXCR, one entry per CDR3 protein. The top ten clones hold about a third of a sample with more than 200,000 distinct CDR3 sequences, roughly 8.3% of them seen once. The CDR3 is 15 amino acids. CDR1 is KGHDR, CDR2 SFDVKD, per germline. V lost 9 bases to trimming and J lost 6 bases, with 19 bases between them. Regarding the study as a whole: A year had passed since transplant, and T-cell counts and diversity by then came mostly from newly produced T cells. It was surviving recipient T cells and thymic progenitors that gave some patients high TCRbeta diversity at day 60. Expanded clones from the graft, numbering several hundred, reportedly supplied alpha-beta T cells about two months after transplant.

The sample was PBMCs, mostly from graft donor cells, taken 360 days after TCRalphabeta/CD19-depleted stem cell transplant. This TCR was sampled from a male patient between 2 and 10 years old who had a stem cell transplant for acute myeloid leukemia, so the T cells may come from the graft donor. The chain employs TRBV24-1 and TRBJ2-2; D is undetermined. The CDR3 DNA reads as TGTGCCACCTTACGTCCTCTACGACCCCCCGGGGAGCTGTTTTTT. It translates to CATLRPLRPPGELFF.